The subject of this entry is one T cell receptor (beta chain). The data are from a study of T-cell reconstitution after alpha-beta-depleted transplantation in children. Per the germline V gene, CDR1 is LNHNV and CDR2 is YYDKDF (reference sequence). Trimming took off 5 bases at V and 5 bases at J, with 13 bases between the two ends. This CDR3 is 13 amino acids long. A TCRbeta library incorporating unique molecular identifiers was prepared. TCRdb processed the PCR reads anew with MiXCR; each CDR3 protein has one entry. The sample holds a few hundred thousand distinct CDR3 sequences; over 10% are singletons and the top ten take about 2%.

Specimen: PBMCs, mostly from graft donor cells, collected 360 days after TCRalphabeta/CD19-depleted stem cell transplant. The genes are TRBV15 and TRBJ2-7; D is ambiguous. The sequence came from a male patient younger than 18 who had a stem cell transplant for acute myeloid leukemia, so the T cells may come from the graft donor. The CDR3 bases are TGTGCCACCAGCCCTCGCCGGTCCGACGAGCAGTACTTC. This translates into CATSPRRSDEQYF.